A selection of T cell receptor beta chains follows, all from one sample in a study of response to subunit inactivated influenza vaccine. TCRdb reprocessed the RT-PCR reads via MiXCR and lists one record per CDR3 protein. The sample records 500,000 or so distinct CDR3 sequences, 15% to 20% being singletons. The sample consisted of CD4+ T cells sorted from PBMCs, taken about 23 months after vaccination. These receptors all come from a man in his fifties or sixties who received an inactivated influenza vaccine. Both conserved end residues are part of each CDR3. Fields, in order: J gene, V gene, clone size, D gene, CDR3 protein. The D gene is left open where the match is weak. Clone size, where shown, is once, few, many, or a class for clones that have expanded.

TRBJ2-5,TRBV20-1,few,TRBD1,CSARAGTGRETQYF
TRBJ2-3,TRBV9,.,TRBD2,CASSVGLAGGVTDTQYF
TRBJ1-1,TRBV20-1,.,TRBD1,CSALQGAANTEAFF
TRBJ2-1,TRBV12-3/TRBV12-4,.,.,CASSFDRYEQFF
TRBJ1-5,TRBV20-1,many,TRBD1,CSAGQGGQPQHF
TRBJ1-1,TRBV12-3/TRBV12-4,few,.,CASSPRFSNTEAFF
TRBJ2-1,TRBV29-1,.,.,CSVEGTENYNEQFF
TRBJ1-1,TRBV6-5,.,.,CASSYLQATLNTEAFF
TRBJ1-5,TRBV2,.,.,CASSDLLGGQPQHF
TRBJ2-3,TRBV7-2,few,.,CASSLSRATDTQYF
TRBJ2-1,TRBV20-1,.,TRBD2,CSTLGLAGGYNEQFF
TRBJ2-5,TRBV11-2,few,.,CASSLGGTTRRETQYF
TRBJ2-1,TRBV4-3,few,.,CASSQDTNEQFF
TRBJ2-1,TRBV7-9,few,TRBD2,CASSPRLAEFNEQFF
TRBJ2-3,TRBV20-1,few,.,CSARVAGRNTDTQYF
TRBJ1-1,TRBV5-1,.,.,CASGEMLGTEAFF
TRBJ2-3,TRBV20-1,.,TRBD2,CSAERAGFTDTQYF
TRBJ2-1,TRBV5-1,.,TRBD2,CASSPGGADNEQFF
TRBJ2-6,TRBV5-5,many,.,CASRRQVSGANVLTF
TRBJ2-4,TRBV19,.,.,CASSPSTVAKNIQYF
TRBJ2-1,TRBV20-1,.,.,CSAGTADTPFF
TRBJ2-7,TRBV15,few,TRBD2,CATSRGGGAYEQYF
TRBJ2-3,TRBV3-1,few,.,CASSPSQTGGTQYF
TRBJ1-6,TRBV20-1,few,.,CSARVGRAGNSPLHF
TRBJ2-5,TRBV5-1,.,TRBD1,CASRARPGQGGETQYF
TRBJ1-6,TRBV6-1,.,.,CASSEAPTPRSPLHF
TRBJ2-2,TRBV6-1,many,TRBD2,CASSIQAGGFVAGELFF
TRBJ1-6,TRBV12-3/TRBV12-4,.,TRBD1,CASSTQYRGSSYNSPLHF
TRBJ2-7,TRBV7-8,.,TRBD1,CASSEMAQGSYEQYF
TRBJ2-2,TRBV24-1,few,.,CATSDFKVTGELFF
TRBJ2-1,TRBV7-9,.,TRBD2,CASSSPPTSGFGNEQFF
TRBJ2-5,TRBV6-2/TRBV6-3,few,TRBD1,CASLSGGLRETQYF
TRBJ2-7,TRBV7-9,few,.,CASSSMAEQYF
TRBJ2-7,TRBV3-1,.,.,CASSQMFRGRQLSEQYF
TRBJ2-5,TRBV14,few,.,CASSQLVNKKKETQYF
TRBJ2-2,TRBV14,few,.,CASSQHSGGELFF
TRBJ1-6,TRBV29-1,few,.,CSVVVGAKSPLHF
TRBJ1-2,TRBV4-2,many,TRBD1,CASSRDRGDILAYGYTF
TRBJ2-7,TRBV28,few,TRBD2,CASSLQSGTPWDEQYF
TRBJ2-5,TRBV2,.,.,CASRENRETQYF
TRBJ1-5,TRBV6-2/TRBV6-3,.,.,CASSYSSDILRQPQHF
TRBJ2-1,TRBV12-3/TRBV12-4,many,.,CASSANFEQFF